This entry lists 2 T cell receptor beta chains sequenced from one sample in a study of blood T cells in healthy people across ages. The second PCR ran about 6 to 11 cycles with a sample-barcoded 5' primer and J-beta primers. TCRdb independently ran MiXCR on the 5' RACE reads; one entry per CDR3 protein. The table includes more than 650,000 distinct CDR3 sequences, roughly 20% detected once. The sequenced sample was blood. The receptor set was obtained from a man between 65 and 79 years old in good health.

This clonotype appeared many times. The rearrangement links TRBV5-6 to TRBJ2-7; D unresolved. Per the germline V gene, CDR1 is SGHDT and CDR2 is YYEEEE. Trimming took 1 base from V and 0 from J, leaving 14 bases between them. This CDR3 contains 16 residues. The DNA for the CDR3 is TGTGCCAGCAGCTTGACGCCCGGCGGATACTCCTACGAGCAGTACTTC. Protein sequence: CASSLTPGGYSYEQYF.

This clonotype was detected only a few times. At one end the junction does not follow the germline gene, possibly because of a read error. J is TRBJ2-5 and V is TRBV2, with D uncertain. Germline lookup yields CDR1 SNHLY and CDR2 FYNNEI. The CDR3 sequence is 13 residues long. DNA of the CDR3: TGTGTCAGCAGTGAGGAGCTTGGAGAGACCCAGTACTTC. Its translation: CVSSEELGETQYF. The entire variable domain, with the rest obtained from reference TRBV2 and TRBJ2-5, is as follows: EPEVTQTPSHQVTQMGQEVILRCVPISNHLYFYWYRQILGQKVEFLVSFYNNEISEKSEIFDDQFSVERPDGSNFTLKIRSTKLEDSAMYFCVSSEELGETQYFGPGTRLLVL.